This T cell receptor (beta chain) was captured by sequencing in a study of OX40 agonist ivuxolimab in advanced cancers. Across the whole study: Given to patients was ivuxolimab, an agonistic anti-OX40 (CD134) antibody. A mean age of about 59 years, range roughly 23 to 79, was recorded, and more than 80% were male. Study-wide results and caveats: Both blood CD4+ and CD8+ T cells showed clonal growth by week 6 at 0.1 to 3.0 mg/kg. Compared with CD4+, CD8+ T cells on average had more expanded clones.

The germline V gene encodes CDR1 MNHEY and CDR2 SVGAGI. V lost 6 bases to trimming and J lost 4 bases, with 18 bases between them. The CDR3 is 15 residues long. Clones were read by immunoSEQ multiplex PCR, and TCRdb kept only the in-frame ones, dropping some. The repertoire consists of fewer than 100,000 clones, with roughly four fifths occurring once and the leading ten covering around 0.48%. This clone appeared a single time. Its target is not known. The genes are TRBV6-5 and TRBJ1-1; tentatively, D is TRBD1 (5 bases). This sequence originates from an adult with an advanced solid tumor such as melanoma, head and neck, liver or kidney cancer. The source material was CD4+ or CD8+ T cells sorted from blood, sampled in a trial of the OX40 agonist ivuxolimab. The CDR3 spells CASSPGASGSTEAFF. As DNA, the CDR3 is TGTGCCAGCAGCCCCGGGGCCTCGGGGAGCACTGAAGCTTTCTTT.